Detailed here is one T cell receptor beta chain. The data are from a study of shared clonotypes between healthy human individuals. Clones were sequenced by immunoSEQ multiplex PCR, and TCRdb holds only the in-frame ones, with some missing. The data show about 1.5 million clones, 98% seen once. The germline V gene has CDR1 SGHRS and CDR2 YFSETQ. The CDR3 runs 12 residues. V lost 3 bases to trimming and J lost 12 bases, with 13 bases between them. The TCR sequence derives from a man younger than 40 in good health. V and J are TRBV5-1 and TRBJ2-1, with a weak D call TRBD2 (5 bases). The sample comprised naive CD4+ T cells sorted from blood. Subset in this sample: CD45RA+ positively selected. In DNA form, the CDR3 reads TGCGCCAGCAGCTACGACGAGGGCGGGCAGTTCTTC. Translating it yields CASSYDEGGQFF. The variable domain in full, with the rest retrieved from reference TRBV5-1 and TRBJ2-1, is KAGVTQTPRYLIKTRGQQVTLSCSPISGHRSVSWYQQTPGQGLQFLFEYFSETQRNKGNFPGRFSGRQFSNSRSEMNVSTLELGDSALYLCASSYDEGGQFFGPGTRLTVL.